This entry features one TCR beta chain sequence. The antigen remains unidentified. The PCR had 60 Vbeta and 13 Jbeta primers. TCRdb keeps only in-frame clones here, not all; method: immunoSEQ multiplex PCR. The table includes 200,000 to 250,000 clones, almost 80% detected once. The sample belongs to a study of cytomegalovirus exposure and HLA in healthy donors. Study details: Among the approximately 400 donors who were genotyped, about 79% fell in the genetic ancestry cluster that is associated with self-reported Caucasian donors. Points from the study as a whole: Most of the CMV-associated TCR beta chains (in a later analysis) appeared to be HLA-restricted. A later analysis found common viral pathogens apparently linked to several of the most significant clusters. For TCR beta chains, V- and J-gene trimming was later linked to a missense DCLRE1C variant.

J gave up 3 bases and V 4 bases, and 8 bases lay outside the gene matches. The CDR3 loop spans 15 amino acids. Per the germline V gene, CDR1 is LNHNV and CDR2 is YYDKDF (reference sequence). The chain combines TRBV15 with TRBJ2-7, with 8 bases matching TRBD1. The material sequenced was PBMCs. The sequence derives from a male donor in good health and CMV-seronegative. The CDR3 DNA reads TGTGCCACCAGCACGCGACAGGGGTTTGACTACGAGCAGTACTTC. Its protein is CATSTRQGFDYEQYF. The full variable domain, with the rest looked up from reference TRBV15 and TRBJ2-7, is DAMVIQNPRYQVTQFGKPVTLSCSQTLNHNVMYWYQQKSSQAPKLLFHYYDKDFNNEADTPDNFQSRRPNTSFCFLDIRSPGLGDTAMYLCATSTRQGFDYEQYFGPGTRLTVT.